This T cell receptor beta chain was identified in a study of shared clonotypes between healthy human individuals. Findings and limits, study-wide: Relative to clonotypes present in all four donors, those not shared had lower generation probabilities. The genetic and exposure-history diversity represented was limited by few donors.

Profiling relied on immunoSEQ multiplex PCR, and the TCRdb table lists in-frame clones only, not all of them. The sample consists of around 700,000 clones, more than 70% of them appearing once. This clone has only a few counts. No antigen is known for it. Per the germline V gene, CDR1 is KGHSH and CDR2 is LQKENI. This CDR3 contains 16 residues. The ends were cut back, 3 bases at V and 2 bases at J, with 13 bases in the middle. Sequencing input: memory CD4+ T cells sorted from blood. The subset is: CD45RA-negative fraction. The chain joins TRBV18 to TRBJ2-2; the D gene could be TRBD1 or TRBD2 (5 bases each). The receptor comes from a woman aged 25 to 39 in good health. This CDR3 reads CASSPLLGENTGELFF. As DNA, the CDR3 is TGTGCCAGCTCACCGCTACTGGGGGAAAACACCGGGGAGCTGTTTTTT.